Listed here are 27 T cell receptor beta chains from one sample, sequenced in a study of T-cell reconstitution after alpha-beta-depleted transplantation in children. Unique molecular identifiers were used to barcode this TCRbeta library. TCRdb independently ran MiXCR on the PCR reads; one entry per CDR3 protein. The data show hundreds of thousands of distinct CDR3 sequences, under 15% seen once. Specimen: PBMCs, collected before TCRalphabeta/CD19-depleted stem cell transplant. These receptors all stem from a girl aged 2 to 10 with congenital amegakaryocytic thrombocytopenia, due to receive a stem cell transplant.

The chain has TRBV15 and TRBJ1-2, with D uncertain. Germline lookup yields CDR1 LNHNV and CDR2 YYDKDF (reference sequence). Trimming took 5 bases from V and 3 from J, leaving 13 bases between them. CDR3 length: 14 amino acids. The CDR3 loop is CATSGNRVDYGYTF. In DNA, the CDR3 is TGTGCCACCAGCGGAAATAGGGTGGACTATGGCTACACCTTC.

The V gene is TRBV5-1, the J gene TRBJ1-1; D is undetermined. The V and J ends lost 4 bases and 5 bases respectively, with 12 bases between them. The CDR3 totals 13 residues. The germline CDR1 and CDR2 sequences are SGHRS and YFSETQ. CDR3 DNA sequence: TGCGCCAGCAGCCTAGGGTTTGCAACTGAAGCTTTCTTT. Protein product: CASSLGFATEAFF.

This clonotype was seen ten or more times. CDR3: CSAREPLVGWTDTQYF. DNA of the CDR3: TGCAGTGCTAGAGAGCCACTAGTCGGTTGGACAGATACGCAGTATTTT. The J gene is TRBJ2-3, the V gene TRBV20-1, with D possibly TRBD2 on 5 matching bases. The CDR3 length is 16 residues. CDR1 is DFQATT, CDR2 SNEGSKA, per germline (reference sequence). The V and J ends lost 0 bases and 3 bases respectively, with 16 bases between them.

This clonotype has ten or more counts. The gene calls are TRBV12-3 or TRBV12-4 and TRBJ2-1; D not certain. V dropped 8 bases and J dropped 4 bases, with 12 bases sitting between them. The CDR3 spans 13 residues. The CDR3 DNA reads TGTGCCAGCGGTCTAGGCCAGTACAATGAGCAGTTCTTC. This encodes CASGLGQYNEQFF.

This clonotype was seen ten or more times. The V and J genes are TRBV10-2 and TRBJ2-7, with D maybe TRBD2 (6 bases). Trimming left V 7 bases short and J 0 bases short, with 16 bases between. CDR3 length: 15 residues. Germline lookup yields CDR1 WSHSY and CDR2 SAAADI. The DNA for the CDR3 is TGCGCCAGCATGAACCCTAGCGAGAGCTCCTACGAGCAGTACTTC. It encodes CASMNPSESSYEQYF.

This clonotype came up a few times. This chain links TRBV6-2 or TRBV6-3 with TRBJ2-2, with a possible D match to TRBD2 (5 bases). Deletions cut 4 bases from V and 6 bases from J, with 12 bases between. The CDR3 covers 14 residues. Per germline, CDR1 MNHEY and CDR2 SVGEGT. This chain's CDR3 is CASSFGLVAGELFF. As DNA, the CDR3 is TGTGCCAGCAGTTTCGGACTTGTGGCCGGGGAGCTGTTTTTT.

This clonotype occurred many times. V and J are TRBV5-1 and TRBJ1-1, with TRBD1 matching over 12 bases. The V gene's germline CDR1 is SGHRS and CDR2 YFSETQ. J gave up 5 bases and V 6 bases, and 14 bases lay outside the gene matches. CDR3 length: 17 amino acids. CDR3 coding DNA: TGCGCCAGCACCCCCCAGGGACAGGGGGCTGGGAATACTGAAGCTTTCTTT. It is translated as CASTPQGQGAGNTEAFF.

This clonotype was recorded at least ten times. V and J are TRBV3-1 and TRBJ1-5; unclear D gene. V shed 0 bases and J shed 6 bases, with 6 bases lying between them. This CDR3 is built from 13 residues. CDR1 and CDR2 (germline): LGHDT, YNNKEL (reference sequence). The CDR3 DNA reads TGTGCCAGCAGCCAAGATGCTGTTCAGCCCCAGCATTTT. Translating gives CASSQDAVQPQHF.

In its sample, this clonotype was seen a few times. V usage is TRBV12-3 or TRBV12-4 and J usage is TRBJ2-7; 8 bases are shared with TRBD1. The CDR3 is 14 amino acids. J lost 2 bases, V lost 3 bases, and 3 bases had no gene match. The CDR3: CASSFTDRAYEQYF. CDR3 in DNA: TGTGCCAGCAGTTTCACGGACAGGGCCTACGAGCAGTACTTC.

Ten or more counts support this clonotype. CDR3 sequence (DNA): TGCAGTGCCCAGAGGACGTACACCGGGGAGCTGTTTTTT. This codes for CSAQRTYTGELFF. V and J are TRBV20-1 and TRBJ2-2; D is unresolved. Trimming left V 6 bases short and J 3 bases short, with 11 bases between. CDR3 length: 13 residues. Germline CDR1 DFQATT, CDR2 SNEGSKA (reference sequence).

This chain joins TRBV10-3 and TRBJ2-7; perhaps TRBD2 as D (6 bases). There are 15 residues in the CDR3. Germline V gives CDR1 ENHRY, CDR2 SYGVKD. V lost 7 bases to trimming and J lost 1 base, with 17 bases between them. The CDR3 spells CAITSSRGGSYEQYF. Here the CDR3 DNA reads TGTGCCATCACCTCCTCCCGGGGAGGATCCTACGAGCAGTACTTC.

The sample holds many counts of this clonotype. The chain carries TRBV6-2 or TRBV6-3 and TRBJ2-7; 8 nucleotides agree with TRBD2. Germline V gene lookup returns CDR1 MNHEY and CDR2 SVGEGT. The ends lost 7 bases at V and 2 bases at J; junction bases unmatched: 4. This CDR3 comprises 13 residues. CDR3 in amino acids: CASNLAGTYEQYF. Here the CDR3 DNA reads TGTGCCAGCAACTTAGCGGGAACCTACGAGCAGTACTTC.

This clonotype was recorded many times. The chain couples TRBV5-1 to TRBJ2-7; 10 bases fit TRBD2. Trimming cost V 1 base and J 7 bases; bases outside gene matches: 11. CDR3 length: 16 residues. CDR1 and CDR2 (germline): SGHRS, YFSETQ. The CDR3 is CASSLRLAGYHWEQYF. In DNA, the CDR3 is TGCGCCAGCAGCTTGAGACTAGCGGGCTACCACTGGGAGCAGTACTTC.

This clonotype came up many times. The genes are TRBV20-1 and TRBJ2-3, with D perhaps TRBD2 (6 bases). The V gene lost 5 bases and the J gene lost 2 bases, with 17 bases spanning the gap. The CDR3 loop spans 15 amino acids. Germline CDR1 reads DFQATT; CDR2 reads SNEGSKA (reference sequence). CDR3 bases: TGCAGTGCTTCCGCGGCCGGGAGTATCACAGATACGCAGTATTTT. Its protein is CSASAAGSITDTQYF.

This clonotype was picked up many times. This chain joins TRBV7-9 and TRBJ2-6; D gene unclear. CDR3 length: 17 amino acids. The V end was cut by 0 bases, the J end by 1 base, with 10 bases between. Germline CDR1 and CDR2: SEHNR and FQNEAQ (reference sequence). The CDR3 is CASSLASVVSGANVLTF. The CDR3 DNA reads TGTGCCAGCAGCTTAGCGTCGGTGGTGTCTGGGGCCAACGTCCTGACTTTC.

This clonotype was counted many times. V gene TRBV9 combines with J gene TRBJ2-1, with D possibly TRBD2 on 6 matching bases. Germline V gene sequence: CDR1 SGDLS, CDR2 YYNGEE. CDR3 length: 15 residues. V gave up 0 bases and J gave up 4 bases, with 11 bases separating them. CDR3 region: CASSVAGVEYNEQFF. The CDR3 nucleotides are TGTGCCAGCAGCGTAGCGGGAGTGGAGTACAATGAGCAGTTCTTC.

In this sample, this clonotype turned up once. A read error is possible here, since a much larger clone lies one base away. CDR3 sequence (DNA): TGTGCCATCAGTGAGACGACTAGCGGAGCGGGCATTGCTCGTAACGAGCAGCACTTC. Protein product: CAISETTSGAGIARNEQHF. The chain recombines TRBV10-3 with TRBJ2-7; 9 bases are a match to TRBD2. Germline V gene lookup returns CDR1 ENHRY and CDR2 SYGVKD. The CDR3 runs 19 residues.

V is TRBV20-1 and J is TRBJ1-5; 9 bases match TRBD1. Germline CDR1 reads DFQATT; CDR2 reads SNEGSKA (reference sequence). CDR3 size: 14 residues. V lost 7 bases, J lost 2 bases, and 6 bases stayed unmatched. CDR3 in amino acids: CSVRQGEGNQPQHF. For the CDR3, the DNA is TGCAGTGTCCGACAGGGGGAGGGCAATCAGCCCCAGCATTTT.

This clonotype has a count of ten or more. V gene TRBV7-9 combines with J gene TRBJ2-2, with 7 bases that match TRBD2. CDR3 size: 14 residues. Germline-derived CDR1 and CDR2 are SEHNR and FQNEAQ (reference sequence). Germline trimming cut 6 bases from V and 1 base from J; bases unmatched to any gene: 2. CDR3 in DNA: TGTGCCAGCAGGGGACTACGGAACACCGGGGAGCTGTTTTTT. Translating it yields CASRGLRNTGELFF.

The chain joins TRBV7-8 to TRBJ2-3, with 9 nucleotides matching TRBD2. J was trimmed by 2 bases and V by 5 bases; bases with no gene match: 8. The CDR3 totals 16 residues. The germline CDR1 and CDR2 sequences are SGHVS and FQNEAQ. CDR3 bases: TGTGCCAGCAGCCCTTATGGACTAGCGATCACAGATACGCAGTATTTT. Its protein product is CASSPYGLAITDTQYF.

This clonotype was detected many times. The chain joins TRBV5-1 to TRBJ2-1, with TRBD2 identical over 9 bases. V gave up 2 bases and J gave up 8 bases; unmatched junction bases: 2. Germline CDR1 SGHRS, CDR2 YFSETQ. This CDR3 has 13 amino acids. CDR3 region: CASSFRTSDEQFF. The CDR3 nucleotides read TGCGCCAGCAGCTTTCGGACTAGCGATGAGCAGTTCTTC. The full variable domain, its missing parts supplied by reference TRBV5-1 and TRBJ2-1, is KAGVTQTPRYLIKTRGQQVTLSCSPISGHRSVSWYQQTPGQGLQFLFEYFSETQRNKGNFPGRFSGRQFSNSRSEMNVSTLELGDSALYLCASSFRTSDEQFFGPGTRLTVL.

This clonotype was recorded at least ten times. The rearrangement links TRBV20-1 to TRBJ1-3, with a weak D call TRBD1 (6 bases). The germline V and J ends were trimmed by 6 bases and 11 bases, with 17 bases remaining between them. Germline loops: CDR1 DFQATT, CDR2 SNEGSKA (reference sequence). The CDR3 has 12 residues. The CDR3 DNA is TGCAGTGCCCGCGAACAGGGATTCTCCATATATTTT. The encoded protein is CSAREQGFSIYF.

The genes are TRBV4-1 and TRBJ2-7, with 8 bases that match TRBD2. Germline V gives CDR1 MGHRA, CDR2 YSYEKL. V lost 1 base and J lost 6; bases outside the gene matches: 11. The CDR3 consists of 16 residues. The CDR3 DNA sequence: TGCGCCAGCAGCCAAGCTTTGAGCGGGAGATTGTCCGAGCAGTACTTC. It specifies CASSQALSGRLSEQYF.

This clonotype was picked up a small number of times. The chain uses TRBV5-1 and TRBJ1-6; D possibly corresponds to TRBD1 (5 bases). This CDR3 is built from 15 residues. Trimming removed 0 bases at V and 9 bases at J, with 13 bases between. The germline V gene encodes CDR1 SGHRS and CDR2 YFSETQ. CDR3 in amino acids: CASSLAGGVGSPLHF. The CDR3 bases are TGCGCCAGCAGCTTGGCCGGAGGGGTGGGTTCACCCCTCCACTTT.

The chain uses TRBV27 and TRBJ2-1; 9 bases line up with TRBD2. Germline assignment: CDR1 MNHEY and CDR2 SMNVEV (reference sequence). This CDR3 contains 15 residues. V trimming: 6 bases; J trimming: 7 bases; junction bases outside the gene matches: 10. This CDR3 is CASRGRLAVSNEQFF. CDR3 DNA: TGTGCCAGCAGAGGCCGACTAGCGGTTTCTAATGAGCAGTTCTTC.

This clonotype was counted many times. The gene calls are TRBV20-1 and TRBJ2-1, with TRBD2 matching over 8 bases. The V and J ends lost 3 bases and 7 bases, in that order; junction bases with no gene match: 8. CDR1 is DFQATT, CDR2 SNEGSKA, per germline (reference sequence). The CDR3 loop spans 14 amino acids. CDR3 coding DNA: TGCAGTGCTAGTACGGGACTAGTACTGAATGAGCAGTTCTTC. It is translated as CSASTGLVLNEQFF.

This clonotype was counted at least ten times. The chain uses TRBV29-1 and TRBJ1-4, with a possible D match to TRBD1 (6 bases). With 7 bases removed from V and 4 bases from J, the gap between germline ends came to 16 bases. The CDR3 is 14 amino acids. CDR1 and CDR2 (germline): SQVTM, ANQGSEA. The CDR3, as DNA: TGCAGCGCTTACCAGACAGGAGATAATGAAAAACTGTTTTTT. Translating it yields CSAYQTGDNEKLFF.